This T cell receptor (beta chain) derives from a study of CD8+ T cells in alopecia areata. On the study more broadly: The authors grafted skin from approximately 6-12-month-old C3H/HeJ donors with spontaneous alopecia onto 7-10-week-old female C3H/HeJ mice. Study results and limitations: Mouse data revealed clearer TCR sharing than patient data did, a gap possibly tied to HLA. Clonality in lesional scalp, especially alopecia totalis/universalis, exceeded that of normal scalp. Normal skin's resident alphabeta T cells are also sequenced in scalp samples.

The CDR3 has 15 residues. V gave up 3 bases and J gave up 0 bases, with 10 bases separating them. Germline V lookup: CDR1 NNHNN, CDR2 SYGAGS (reference sequence). This clone has more than one count but fewer than ten. As yet, its antigen is unknown. The genes and germline here are from mouse. The read terminates 4 residues before the CDR3 end, so the remaining end is supplied by the germline J gene. Isolated RNA was reverse transcribed into cDNA used as the sequencing template. TCRdb's copy holds only in-frame clones and misses some; the assay was immunoSEQ multiplex PCR. The sample was found to contain approximately 110,000 clones, and every one recurs.

This TCR derives from a C3H/HeJ mouse with alopecia areata. The strain's MHC: H2-k. Sequencing used lesional skin. The V and J genes are TRBV13-2 and TRBJ2-1, with D perhaps TRBD1 (5 bases). The CDR3 sequence: CASGGVTVNYAEQFF. CDR3 DNA (partial): TGTGCCAGCGGTGGTGTGACAGTTAACTATGCT.